These 29 T cell receptor beta chains share one sample of origin, sequenced in a study of shared clonotypes between healthy human individuals. It was CD45RO-negative cells, positively selected for CCR7, that made up naive CD8 cells, with terminally differentiated effector memory CD45RA+ cells excluded. Assay used: immunoSEQ multiplex PCR; TCRdb lists only in-frame clones, some missing. This repertoire shows about 2.1 million clones, roughly 91% found once; its top ten account for 1.5% to 2%. The sequenced material came from naive CD8+ T cells from PBMCs. These TCRs come from a man between 18 and 29 years old in good health. Some clones in this sample may be carry-over from other donors' samples.

This chain uses TRBV5-1 with TRBJ1-1, with a weak D call TRBD1 (6 bases). Deletions cut 0 bases from V and 1 base from J, with 10 bases between. The CDR3 loop spans 15 amino acids. Germline lookup yields CDR1 SGHRS and CDR2 YFSETQ. CDR3 sequence: CASSLVGQRNTEAFF. In DNA, the CDR3 is TGCGCCAGCAGCTTGGTAGGACAGAGGAACACTGAAGCTTTCTTT.

This clone came up once. This rearrangement joins TRBV6-1 to TRBJ2-7; D gene ambiguous. Trimming removed 7 bases at V and 0 bases at J, with 10 bases between. Looked up from germline, CDR1 is MNHNS and CDR2 is SASEGT. This CDR3 contains 13 residues. CDR3 nucleotides: TGTGCCAGCACCGAGACGGTCTCCTACGAGCAGTACTTC. Translating gives CASTETVSYEQYF.

The chain links TRBV27 to TRBJ2-1; TRBD2 aligns across 11 bases. The CDR3 is 16 amino acids. The germline gives CDR1 MNHEY, CDR2 SMNVEV (reference sequence). V was clipped by 6 bases and J by 4 bases; unmatched bases: 8. CDR3 in amino acids: CASRATGTSGYNEQFF. For the CDR3, the DNA is TGTGCCAGCAGAGCTACCGGGACTAGCGGATACAATGAGCAGTTCTTC.

The chain uses TRBV13 and TRBJ1-1; D gene uncertain. From germline, CDR1 is PRHDT and CDR2 FYEKMQ (reference sequence). CDR3 length: 13 amino acids. The V end lost 5 bases, the J end lost 2 bases, and 9 bases lay between the germline ends. The CDR3 protein is CASSQEGNTEAFF. CDR3 sequence (DNA): TGTGCCAGCAGCCAGGAGGGAAACACTGAAGCTTTCTTT.

The chain combines TRBV4-1 with TRBJ2-7; 10 nucleotides line up with TRBD1. The trim removed 1 base at V and 5 bases at J, leaving 5 bases unmatched. The germline gives CDR1 MGHRA, CDR2 YSYEKL. CDR3 length: 15 amino acids. Here the CDR3 DNA reads TGCGCCAGCAGCCAAGTGGGGGGACAGGGGAACGAGCAGTACTTC. It encodes CASSQVGGQGNEQYF.

A note on this clone: It is unclear where the CDR3 begins or ends on the DNA, so no DNA is shown, and the CDR3 is as TCRdb lists it. This chain uses TRBV27 with TRBJ2-7; the D call in the table, TRBD1, was not verified against the DNA. The germline gives CDR1 MNHEY, CDR2 SMNVEV (reference sequence). A total of 16 residues make up the CDR3, ends included. CDR3 sequence: CASTLFGPGAAYEQYF.

The chain couples TRBV10-3 to TRBJ2-3, with D hard to call. This CDR3 has 15 residues. Trimming pared 7 bases from V and 2 bases from J, leaving 16 bases between. Germline V gives CDR1 ENHRY, CDR2 SYGVKD. The DNA of the CDR3 is TGTGCCATCACCCAAGGTGGCCAGCACACAGATACGCAGTATTTT. Its protein is CAITQGGQHTDTQYF.

This sequence joins TRBV6-5 and TRBJ2-3; 11 bases align to TRBD2. CDR1 and CDR2 (germline): MNHEY, SVGAGI. V gave up 0 bases and J gave up 15 bases; unmatched junction bases: 5. The CDR3 extends over 13 amino acids. This CDR3 is CASSYSLAGDVYF. The CDR3 region has the DNA TGTGCCAGCAGTTACTCACTAGCGGGAGATGTTTATTTT.

The sample holds one count of this clone. V usage is TRBV5-8 and J usage is TRBJ2-3; D is perhaps TRBD2 (6 bases). CDR1 SGHTS and CDR2 YDEGEE come from the germline V gene. CDR3 length: 14 residues. The germline V and J ends were trimmed by 1 base and 6 bases, with 12 bases remaining between them. This chain's CDR3 is CASSLRDWRDTQYF. CDR3 DNA: TGTGCCAGCAGCTTGCGGGACTGGAGGGATACGCAGTATTTT.

The chain uses TRBV28 and TRBJ1-4, with TRBD1 identical over 7 bases. Unmatched junction bases numbered 4, after V lost 1 base and J lost 8 bases. CDR1 MDHEN and CDR2 SYDVKM come from the germline V gene. The CDR3 sequence is 14 residues long. The CDR3 loop reads CASSLLGGREKLFF. DNA of the CDR3: TGTGCCAGCAGTTTATTAGGGGGCCGGGAAAAACTGTTTTTT.

This sequence joins TRBV4-1 and TRBJ2-2; D uncertain. Trimming shortened V by 2 bases and J by 0 bases, and 7 bases separated the two germline ends. This CDR3 spans 15 amino acids. CDR1 and CDR2 from the germline V gene are MGHRA and YSYEKL. This CDR3 is CASSQPTPNTGELFF. The DNA of the CDR3 is TGCGCCAGCAGCCAACCGACACCGAACACCGGGGAGCTGTTTTTT.

This sequence joins TRBV10-3 and TRBJ1-1, with 8 bases aligning to TRBD1. Germline V gene lookup returns CDR1 ENHRY and CDR2 SYGVKD. The ends lost 2 bases at V and 4 bases at J; junction bases unmatched: 18. This CDR3 contains 19 residues. CDR3 DNA sequence: TGTGCCATCAGTGAGGTCGAGGGACAGGCGTGGTCGGGTGGCACTGAAGCTTTCTTT. It specifies CAISEVEGQAWSGGTEAFF.

V usage is TRBV7-2 and J usage is TRBJ2-1; unclear D gene. Per the germline V gene, CDR1 is SGHTA and CDR2 is FQGNSA. The CDR3 is made up of 15 amino acids. V lost 5 bases, J lost 8 bases, and 19 bases lay in between. The CDR3 DNA is TGTGCCAGCAGCCACCGGAAGGGAATTTGGGATGAGCAGTTCTTC. Translation: CASSHRKGIWDEQFF.

The chain links TRBV9 to TRBJ1-5; 9 bases fit TRBD1. The CDR3 sequence is 14 residues long. CDR1 and CDR2 from the germline V gene are SGDLS and YYNGEE. V dropped 3 bases and J dropped 9; count of bases not matched to a gene: 7. Here the CDR3 DNA reads TGTGCCAGCAGCGAGGGACAGGGCCGTCGGCCCCAGCATTTT. Translating gives CASSEGQGRRPQHF.

The chain combines TRBV12-5 with TRBJ2-5, with 11 positions matching TRBD1. The CDR3 is 16 residues long. Per the germline V gene, CDR1 is LGHNT and CDR2 is FRNRAP. The J segment lost 5 bases and the V segment lost 5 bases, leaving 10 bases of the junction unmatched. Here the CDR3 reads CASGGPGQGVWETQYF. The CDR3 DNA reads TGTGCTAGTGGTGGACCGGGACAGGGGGTTTGGGAGACCCAGTACTTC.

The chain links TRBV27 to TRBJ2-1, with 8 nucleotides matching TRBD2. The V gene's germline CDR1 is MNHEY and CDR2 SMNVEV (reference sequence). This CDR3 has 15 amino acids. Trimming took 8 bases from V and 4 from J; bases not matched to a gene: 10. The CDR3 region has the DNA TGTGCCAGCGGTAGCGGGGTCATTATGTACAATGAGCAGTTCTTC. It translates to CASGSGVIMYNEQFF.

This rearrangement joins TRBV10-3 to TRBJ2-1; D is perhaps TRBD1 (6 bases). Germline V CDR1 and CDR2: ENHRY, SYGVKD. There are 14 residues in the CDR3. V was clipped by 3 bases and J by 6 bases, with 12 bases between them. The CDR3 loop reads CAISEITGSNEQFF. The CDR3, as DNA: TGTGCCATCAGTGAAATTACAGGGAGCAATGAGCAGTTCTTC.

V is TRBV5-1 and J is TRBJ2-7, with 8 bases aligning to TRBD2. V was clipped by 1 base and J by 4 bases; unmatched bases: 4. The CDR3 runs 14 residues. Germline V gene data show CDR1 as SGHRS and CDR2 as YFSETQ. The CDR3 DNA sequence: TGCGCCAGCAGCTTGCGGGAGGGCGAATACGAGCAGTACTTC. It translates to CASSLREGEYEQYF.

The chain couples TRBV7-9 to TRBJ2-7; no definite D call. The CDR3 sequence is 13 residues long. Germline CDR1 is SEHNR and CDR2 is FQNEAQ (reference sequence). The ends were cut back, 0 bases at V and 5 bases at J, with 8 bases in the middle. As DNA, the CDR3 is TGTGCCAGCAGCTTAGCAAACCGCAACGAGCAGTACTTC. Its translation: CASSLANRNEQYF. Complete variable domain (other parts from reference TRBV7-9 and TRBJ2-7): DTGVSQNPRHKITKRGQNVTFRCDPISEHNRLYWYRQTLGQGPEFLTYFQNEAQLEKSRLLSDRFSAERPKGSFSTLEIQRTEQGDSAMYLCASSLANRNEQYFGPGTRLTVT.

This clone was seen a handful of times. Other DNA sequences within the sample encode an identical CDR3. The chain's CDR3 is CSVESRGNTEAFF. The CDR3 region has the DNA TGCAGCGTGGAAAGCAGGGGAAACACTGAAGCTTTCTTT. The genes are TRBV29-1 and TRBJ1-1; possible D gene TRBD1, 6 bases. The CDR3 totals 13 residues. V was clipped by 6 bases and J by 2 bases, with 13 bases between them. Germline loops: CDR1 SQVTM, CDR2 ANQGSEA. The full variable domain, rest sourced from reference TRBV29-1 and TRBJ1-1, is SAVISQKPSRDICQRGTSLTIQCQVDSQVTMMFWYRQQPGQSLTLIATANQGSEATYESGFVIDKFPISRPNLTFSTLTVSNMSPEDSSIYLCSVESRGNTEAFFGQGTRLTVV.

The chain has TRBV6-1 and TRBJ2-7; D not certain. The CDR3 loop spans 14 amino acids. V lost 1 base and J 6 bases, leaving 13 bases between the germline ends. The germline gives CDR1 MNHNS, CDR2 SASEGT. CDR3 sequence reads: CASSEDSRLLEQYF. The CDR3 DNA reads as TGTGCCAGCAGTGAAGACAGTAGACTCCTCGAGCAGTACTTC.

This chain connects TRBV7-3 to TRBJ2-3; perhaps TRBD2 as D (6 bases). The CDR3 spans 14 residues. CDR1 is SGHTA, CDR2 FQGTGA, per germline. The germline V and J ends were trimmed by 4 bases and 4 bases, with 12 bases remaining between them. The DNA for the CDR3 is TGTGCCAGCAGCTCGGGACTGGGGGCAGATACGCAGTATTTT. Protein: CASSSGLGADTQYF.

The gene calls are TRBV15 and TRBJ2-7; the D gene is possibly TRBD1 (6 bases). V lost 5 bases to trimming and J lost 4 bases, with 15 bases between them. Germline V gene lookup returns CDR1 LNHNV and CDR2 YYDKDF (reference sequence). The CDR3 extends over 14 amino acids. CDR3 in amino acids: CATSEGRGVYEQYF. The CDR3 DNA reads as TGTGCCACCAGCGAGGGCAGGGGAGTTTACGAGCAGTACTTC. Using reference TRBV15 and TRBJ2-7 for the parts outside the CDR3, the full variable domain is DAMVIQNPRYQVTQFGKPVTLSCSQTLNHNVMYWYQQKSSQAPKLLFHYYDKDFNNEADTPDNFQSRRPNTSFCFLDIRSPGLGDTAMYLCATSEGRGVYEQYFGPGTRLTVT.

V usage is TRBV14 and J usage is TRBJ1-2, with D uncertain. The CDR3 runs to 14 residues. Germline CDR1 and CDR2: SGHDN and FVKESK. Trimming pared 1 base from V and 7 bases from J, leaving 13 bases between. The CDR3 DNA follows: TGTGCCAGCAGCCAAGTGTCTTCCCCATCTGGCTACACCTTC. Translated, it gives CASSQVSSPSGYTF.

This chain joins TRBV14 and TRBJ2-3; D unclear. V shed 3 bases and J shed 2 bases, with 3 bases lying between them. CDR1 is SGHDN and CDR2 is FVKESK in the germline V gene. The CDR3 consists of 12 residues. The CDR3 protein is CASSHYTDTQYF. As DNA, the CDR3 is TGTGCCAGCAGCCACTACACAGATACGCAGTATTTT.

This chain uses TRBV7-6 with TRBJ2-7; 7 bases fit TRBD1. V gave up 8 bases and J gave up 0 bases; unmatched junction bases: 10. CDR3 length equals 15 residues. CDR1 is SGHVS, CDR2 FNYEAQ, per germline. This CDR3 reads CASSLQGDSSYEQYF. CDR3 DNA sequence: TGTGCCAGCTCTTTGCAGGGGGACAGCTCCTACGAGCAGTACTTC.

This sequence joins TRBV28 and TRBJ2-5; 7 bases align to TRBD2. V trimming: 7 bases; J trimming: 7 bases; junction bases outside the gene matches: 9. Germline V CDR1 and CDR2: MDHEN, SYDVKM. The CDR3 totals 13 residues. In DNA, the CDR3 is TGTGCCAGCATGGGAGGGGCCCGGTCGACCCAGTACTTC. As protein: CASMGGARSTQYF.

V usage is TRBV5-1 and J usage is TRBJ2-1; 12 bases match TRBD2. The V gene's germline CDR1 is SGHRS and CDR2 YFSETQ. This CDR3 is built from 15 residues. After removal of 4 bases from V and 7 bases from J, the junction contained 6 bases not matched to a gene. The CDR3 region is CASSAGTSGRNEQFF. The DNA of the CDR3 is TGCGCCAGCAGCGCTGGGACTAGCGGGCGGAATGAGCAGTTCTTC.

The V gene is TRBV2, the J gene TRBJ2-1; D gene ambiguous. V was shortened by 8 bases and J by 8 bases, with 16 bases between the two germline ends. The CDR3 covers 13 residues. Germline lookup yields CDR1 SNHLY and CDR2 FYNNEI. As DNA, the CDR3 is TGTGCCAGCCACCTTTCCGGTACCCATGAGCAGTTCTTC. It codes for CASHLSGTHEQFF.